This is a list of T cell receptor beta chains from one sample in a study of blood T cell repertoires in COVID-19. Measured with immunoSEQ multiplex PCR; TCRdb has only the in-frame clones, and not every one. Here the sample spans roughly 230,000 clones, approximately 85% being singletons. The sample comprised peripheral blood. The origin of the receptors is a man in his fifties with COVID-19, enrolled during active disease. Both conserved end residues are part of each CDR3. Each record gives: V gene, clone size, D gene, J gene, CDR3 protein, CDR3 DNA. A D gene is named only where the DNA matches it firmly. Where a row states a size, it is once, few, many or the class of an expanded clone; other rows omit it.

TRBV27,NA,TRBD2,TRBJ2-2,CASSFPAGQRGTGELFF,TGTGCCAGCAGTTTCCCCGCAGGGCAGCGGGGCACCGGGGAGCTGTTTTTT
TRBV19,NA,TRBD1,TRBJ2-6,CASSILDRGSPGANVLTF,TGTGCCAGTAGTATCCTTGACAGGGGTTCCCCTGGGGCCAACGTCCTGACTTTC
TRBV3-1/TRBV3-2,once,NA,TRBJ1-5,CASSQGGDQPQHF,TGTGCCAGCAGCCAGGGAGGGGATCAGCCCCAGCATTTT
TRBV5-4,once,TRBD1,TRBJ1-2,CASSIQGDSTFYGYTF,TGTGCCAGCAGTATACAGGGGGACAGCACATTCTATGGCTACACCTTC
TRBV4-3,NA,NA,TRBJ1-1,CASSRQQENTEAFF,TGCGCCAGCAGCCGACAACAGGAGAACACTGAAGCTTTCTTT
TRBV18,NA,NA,TRBJ2-2,CASSPPPGQRTGELFF,TGTGCCAGCTCACCACCCCCAGGTCAAAGGACCGGGGAGCTGTTTTTT
TRBV23-1,NA,TRBD1,TRBJ2-2,CASVRGTGNTGELFF,TGCGCCAGCGTACGAGGGACAGGGAACACCGGGGAGCTGTTTTTT
TRBV6-5,NA,NA,TRBJ2-7,CASSYQGSSYEQYF,TGTGCCAGCAGTTACCAGGGGAGCTCCTACGAGCAGTACTTC
TRBV19,NA,NA,TRBJ2-7,CASSTGNYEQYF,TGTGCCAGTAGCACAGGGAACTACGAGCAGTACTTC
TRBV19,NA,TRBD1,TRBJ2-3,CASSTGTGGTDTQYF,TGTGCCAGTAGTACCGGGACAGGGGGAACAGATACGCAGTATTTT
TRBV6-5,NA,TRBD2,TRBJ2-7,CASQGLAGGPLNF,TGTGCCAGCCAAGGACTAGCGGGGGGCCCCCTCAACTTC
TRBV2,NA,NA,TRBJ2-4,CASTDEQYLAKNIQYF,TGTGCCAGCACAGACGAACAGTATCTAGCCAAAAACATTCAGTACTTC
TRBV7-2,NA,NA,TRBJ2-5,CASSFDRYQETQYF,TGTGCCAGCAGCTTCGACAGATACCAAGAGACCCAGTACTTC
TRBV19,many,NA,TRBJ2-5,CASRQAGETQYF,TGTGCCAGTCGACAGGCCGGGGAGACCCAGTACTTC